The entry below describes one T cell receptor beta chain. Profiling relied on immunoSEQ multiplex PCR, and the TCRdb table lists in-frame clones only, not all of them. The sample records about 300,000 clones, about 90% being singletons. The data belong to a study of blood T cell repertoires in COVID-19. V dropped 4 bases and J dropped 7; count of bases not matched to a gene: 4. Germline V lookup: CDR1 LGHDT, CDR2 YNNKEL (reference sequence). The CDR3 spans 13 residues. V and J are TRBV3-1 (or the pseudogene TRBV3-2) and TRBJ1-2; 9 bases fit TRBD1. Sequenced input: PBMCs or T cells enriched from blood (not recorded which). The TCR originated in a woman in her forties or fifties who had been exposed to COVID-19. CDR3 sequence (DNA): TGTGCCAGCAGCCTACGGACAGGGGCTGGCTACACCTTC. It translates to CASSLRTGAGYTF.